Sequencing of this T cell receptor (beta chain) was carried out in a study of blood T cell repertoires in COVID-19 (dated by TCRdb to the early 2020s). For the study in its entirety: Collaborator samples came from the United States, Italy and Spain and covered acute and convalescent phases of COVID-19. The material from the prospective study consisted of cDNA or gDNA derived from T cells, B-cell-depleted T cells, or PBMCs. Subjects who had been exposed to COVID-19, were actively infected with it, or had recovered from it provided the deeply sampled blood TCRbeta repertoires that made up the dataset. A freely available public database, intended as a resource for researchers studying the immune response to SARS-CoV-2, is where the repertoires were released. The samples were drawn from two sources: the first 160 participants of the ongoing ImmuneRACE study, and about 1,300 subjects contributed by 6 global collaborators. Nearly every sample came with metadata listing a de-identified subject ID, COVID-19 status, age in years and sex. Where HLA class I and class II types were available, the types were taken from metadata supplied by the sample provider, not from assay-based typing.

Comments on this clone: The antigen this receptor binds is unknown. One base away there is no much larger clone; base qualities are not given.

Study-level results and caveats: The quantity of clinical and demographic metadata differed by source and by participant and was supplied without curation.

Samples from volunteer blood donors who had recovered from COVID-19 were contributed by a second Seattle source. Whole blood was collected in K2EDTA tubes by collaborating institutions according to the institutions' own protocols. Collaborator samples were shipped for TCRbeta analysis as frozen whole blood, isolated PBMCs, or DNA extracted from either sample type. Including the terminal cysteine and phenylalanine, the CDR3 comprises 18 residues. CDR3 DNA is the only sequence kept; it has 54 bases, read in frame from the first base. Germline trimming amounts to 1 base on V and 3 bases on J, with 9 as the count of junction bases outside the gene matches. The germline V gene (reference sequence) supplies CDR1 SGHKS and CDR2 YYEKEE. TCRbeta CDR3 regions were amplified from genomic DNA by means of the immunoSEQ Assay, a bias-controlled multiplex PCR. Regarding the original processing steps: The number of nucleated cells in each sample was estimated by amplification of reference gene primers within the assay. To quantify the absolute abundance of each unique TCRbeta CDR3 rearrangement, sequence reads were collapsed and filtered. For each sample, productive Simpson clonality was calculated as the square root of Simpson's diversity index across productive rearrangements. TCRdb stores this immuneACCESS table with in-frame sequences only. Part of the clones is absent; in the studies checked, under half of the shortfall reflects unresolved V genes, and no reason is known for the rest. D and trimming come from the DNA, and the V and J calls and clone size come from that table. The sample records around 280,000 clones, around 86% of which are singletons. The ten largest clones capture about 2.2% of the sample.

The sequence was obtained from a woman in her thirties who had recovered from COVID-19. The specimen was peripheral blood. The rearranged segments are TRBV5-5 and TRBJ2-7; 14 junctional bases match TRBD2. CDR3 sequence: CASSLRGLAGAFIYEQYF. The DNA sequence is as follows: TGTGCCAGCAGCTTGAGGGGACTAGCGGGAGCCTTTATCTACGAGCAGTACTTC.